Described below is a single TCR beta chain sequence and its context. Its cognate antigen is unknown. This record comes from a study of T cell responses to AZD1222 COVID-19 vaccine. Profiled with immunoSEQ multiplex PCR; TCRdb holds only in-frame clones, not every one. The repertoire holds under 85,000 clones, with around 90% as singletons. Trimming pared 7 bases from V and 6 bases from J, leaving 19 bases between. CDR3 length: 14 residues. Germline values: CDR1 SEHNR, CDR2 FQNEAQ (reference sequence). The study, taken as a whole, reports: Repertoires were obtained only post-peak T cell response. Females outnumbered males among donors, who were mostly white British; clonal diversity was possibly underestimated. Of the AZD1222 recipients, only 5 or 6 were seropositive at baseline. CD4 TCRs covered the whole spike, strongest at regions 160-218 and 743-854.

This chain joins TRBV7-9 and TRBJ2-7; either TRBD1 or TRBD2 may fit D (6 bases each). Material: peripheral blood, obtained on day 0 of MenACWY control vaccination. This clonotype was sampled from an adult in good health. CDR3 in DNA: TGTGCCAGCAACAATTTGGGCCCGGGGGCCGAGCAGTACTTC. This codes for CASNNLGPGAEQYF. Full variable domain (remainder filled in from reference TRBV7-9 and TRBJ2-7): DTGVSQNPRHKITKRGQNVTFRCDPISEHNRLYWYRQTLGQGPEFLTYFQNEAQLEKSRLLSDRFSAERPKGSFSTLEIQRTEQGDSAMYLCASNNLGPGAEQYFGPGTRLTVT.